The 28 T cell receptor beta chains in this list originate from one sample, sequenced in a study of technical replicates of blood from a handful of donors. Profiling relied on immunoSEQ multiplex PCR, and the TCRdb table lists in-frame clones only, not all of them. The sample gives 65,000 to 80,000 clones, over 90% of which show up once; roughly 0.25% is in the top ten. Material for sequencing was T cells isolated from PBMCs. The receptors here all came from a human donor in good health.

This chain uses TRBV4-1 with TRBJ2-1, with 10 bases matching TRBD2. The J segment lost 3 bases and the V segment lost 4 bases, leaving 18 bases of the junction unmatched. The CDR3 is 20 amino acids. Germline values: CDR1 MGHRA, CDR2 YSYEKL. The CDR3 protein is CASSPGGLAGAGGGYNEQFF. DNA of the CDR3: TGCGCCAGCAGCCCAGGGGGGCTAGCGGGAGCGGGGGGAGGCTACAATGAGCAGTTCTTC.

This chain joins TRBV7-2 and TRBJ2-7; 9 bases map to TRBD2. Germline loops: CDR1 SGHTA, CDR2 FQGNSA. Trimming took 5 bases from V and 0 from J; bases not matched to a gene: 8. The CDR3 consists of 16 residues. CDR3 in amino acids: CASSPASGVSSYEQYF. CDR3 bases: TGTGCCAGCAGCCCCGCTAGCGGGGTAAGCTCCTACGAGCAGTACTTC.

This chain links TRBV9 with TRBJ1-3; D is possibly TRBD1 (5 bases). V gave up 0 bases and J gave up 6 bases, with 13 bases separating them. The CDR3 sequence is 15 residues long. CDR1 and CDR2 (germline): SGDLS, YYNGEE. CDR3: CASSVEGKGPNTIYF. CDR3 DNA: TGTGCCAGCAGCGTAGAGGGGAAGGGCCCAAACACCATATATTTT. The full variable domain, in which reference TRBV9 and TRBJ1-3 provide the parts outside the CDR3, is DSGVTQTPKHLITATGQRVTLRCSPRSGDLSVYWYQQSLDQGLQFLIQYYNGEERAKGNILERFSAQQFPDLHSELNLSSLELGDSALYFCASSVEGKGPNTIYFGEGSWLTVV.

This clone was seen only once. This chain connects TRBV28 to TRBJ1-1, with D unclear. The CDR3 is 11 amino acids. Trimming left V 8 bases short and J 4 bases short, with 8 bases between. CDR1 is MDHEN, CDR2 SYDVKM, per germline. DNA of the CDR3: TGTGCCAGCTGTGGTAGCACTGAAGCTTTCTTT. It encodes CASCGSTEAFF.

The chain has TRBV15 and TRBJ1-6; D is unclear. Trimming stripped 5 bases from V and 0 bases from J, with 17 bases between. The CDR3 contains 18 residues. Germline CDR1 is LNHNV and CDR2 is YYDKDF (reference sequence). The CDR3 loop is CATSRTDSRSSYNSPLHF. In nucleotides, the CDR3 is TGTGCCACCAGCCGAACGGACTCTAGGAGCTCCTATAATTCACCCCTCCACTTT.

This chain links TRBV7-9 with TRBJ2-3; tentatively, D is TRBD2 (6 bases). The V end was cut by 1 base, the J end by 2 bases, with 13 bases between. The germline V gene has CDR1 SEHNR and CDR2 FQNEAQ (reference sequence). This CDR3 comprises 16 residues. CDR3 nucleotides: TGTGCCAGCAGCTTAGGCGGGATTTGGGACACAGATACGCAGTATTTT. Translating gives CASSLGGIWDTDTQYF.

The chain has TRBV27 and TRBJ2-7; D is ambiguous. This CDR3 region has 16 residues. Between the trimmed V and J ends, which lost 3 bases and 0 bases, there was a span of 15 bases. From germline, CDR1 is MNHEY and CDR2 SMNVEV (reference sequence). CDR3 coding DNA: TGTGCCAGCAGTTTCTCGCGAAGCGCCAACTCCTACGAGCAGTACTTC. This encodes CASSFSRSANSYEQYF.

The chain employs TRBV9 and TRBJ2-1, with 9 nucleotides matching TRBD1. The CDR3 totals 14 residues. V shed 0 bases, J shed 9 bases, and the junction held 4 bases outside the gene matches. Germline assignment: CDR1 SGDLS and CDR2 YYNGEE. The CDR3 nucleotides are TGTGCCAGCAGCGTAGGACAGGGGGAGGGTGAGCAGTTCTTC. This codes for CASSVGQGEGEQFF.

The rearrangement links TRBV27 to TRBJ2-2; 9 bases fit TRBD2. Losses at the gene ends were 5 bases for V and 4 bases for J; bases not matched to a gene: 8. Germline-derived CDR1 and CDR2 are MNHEY and SMNVEV (reference sequence). The CDR3 is 16 amino acids. The chain's CDR3 is CASSPLAGPLTGELFF. DNA of the CDR3: TGTGCCAGCAGTCCTCTAGCGGGACCCCTCACCGGGGAGCTGTTTTTT.

The chain has TRBV18 and TRBJ2-3; 9 nucleotides match TRBD1. The CDR3 extends over 17 amino acids. CDR1 and CDR2 from the germline V gene are KGHSH and LQKENI. The V gene end was trimmed by 3 bases and the J gene end by 5 bases; junction bases not matched to a gene: 12. The CDR3 bases are TGTGCCAGCTCACCTTACGGGACAGGGAAGTCTAAAGATACGCAGTATTTT. Protein product: CASSPYGTGKSKDTQYF.

The V gene is TRBV5-6, the J gene TRBJ1-4; D perhaps matches TRBD1 (5 bases). Germline CDR1 reads SGHDT; CDR2 reads YYEEEE. Trimming shortened V by 1 base and J by 1 base, and 14 bases separated the two germline ends. This CDR3 is 17 amino acids long. The CDR3 here is CASSLLRGLGTNEKLFF. CDR3 DNA sequence: TGTGCCAGCAGCTTGCTGAGGGGACTGGGAACTAATGAAAAACTGTTTTTT.

The rearrangement links TRBV2 to TRBJ1-2; no reliable D call. Deletions cut 4 bases from V and 3 bases from J, with 12 bases between. The CDR3 covers 14 residues. CDR1 and CDR2 from the germline V gene are SNHLY and FYNNEI. The CDR3 is CASSGARQDYGYTF. CDR3 coding DNA: TGTGCCAGCAGTGGGGCCAGGCAAGACTATGGCTACACCTTC.

With respect to this clone: This CDR3 is also generated by other DNA sequences in the sample. The chain has TRBV5-1 and TRBJ2-7, with a weak D call TRBD2 (5 bases). V lost 1 base, J lost 0 bases, and 11 bases lay in between. CDR3 length: 15 amino acids. The germline V gene encodes CDR1 SGHRS and CDR2 YFSETQ. The CDR3 spells CASSLSSGSSYEQYF. The CDR3 nucleotides are TGCGCCAGCAGCTTGTCCTCGGGGAGCTCCTACGAGCAGTACTTC.

The rearrangement uses TRBV2 and TRBJ1-4; no firm D call. Between the trimmed V and J ends, which lost 3 bases and 2 bases, there was a span of 10 bases. From germline, CDR1 is SNHLY and CDR2 FYNNEI. The CDR3 covers 15 residues. CDR3 nucleotides: TGTGCCAGCAGTGATGAGAAAGAGACTAATGAAAAACTGTTTTTT. Protein product: CASSDEKETNEKLFF. Looking up the rest from reference TRBV2 and TRBJ1-4 gives the full variable domain: EPEVTQTPSHQVTQMGQEVILRCVPISNHLYFYWYRQILGQKVEFLVSFYNNEISEKSEIFDDQFSVERPDGSNFTLKIRSTKLEDSAMYFCASSDEKETNEKLFFGSGTQLSVL.

The CDR3 DNA follows: TGTGCCAGCAGCGGCCACGGGCTAGCGGGGGGCAATGAGCAGTTCTTC. Translating gives CASSGHGLAGGNEQFF. The chain carries TRBV7-2 and TRBJ2-1; TRBD2 agrees at 11 bases. V trimming: 5 bases; J trimming: 6 bases; junction bases outside the gene matches: 9. The germline V gene encodes CDR1 SGHTA and CDR2 FQGNSA. The CDR3 length is 16 residues.

The chain recombines TRBV6-1 with TRBJ1-1; D uncertain. CDR3 length: 13 residues. The ends were cut back, 10 bases at V and 1 base at J, with 13 bases in the middle. CDR1 MNHNS and CDR2 SASEGT come from the germline V gene. The CDR3 loop reads CATSVESNTEAFF. The CDR3 coding sequence is TGTGCCACCAGCGTAGAGTCGAACACTGAAGCTTTCTTT.

The chain employs TRBV7-9 and TRBJ1-1, with D perhaps matching TRBD1 (5 bases). The CDR3 contains 14 residues. Trimming took off 5 bases at V and 0 bases at J, with 10 bases between the two ends. Per the germline V gene, CDR1 is SEHNR and CDR2 is FQNEAQ (reference sequence). This CDR3 reads CASSGRDLNTEAFF. CDR3 coding DNA: TGTGCCAGCAGCGGCAGGGACTTGAACACTGAAGCTTTCTTT.

The gene calls are TRBV7-9 and TRBJ2-7, with 8 bases aligning to TRBD1. The V gene's germline CDR1 is SEHNR and CDR2 FQNEAQ (reference sequence). Trimming cost V 4 bases and J 3 bases; bases outside gene matches: 8. This CDR3 is built from 15 residues. CDR3 DNA sequence: TGTGCCAGCAGCTCTTGGGACAGGACAATCTACGAGCAGTACTTC. Amino acids: CASSSWDRTIYEQYF. Full variable domain (missing parts from reference TRBV7-9 and TRBJ2-7): DTGVSQNPRHKITKRGQNVTFRCDPISEHNRLYWYRQTLGQGPEFLTYFQNEAQLEKSRLLSDRFSAERPKGSFSTLEIQRTEQGDSAMYLCASSSWDRTIYEQYFGPGTRLTVT.

The chain uses TRBV5-1 and TRBJ2-1; D might be TRBD2 (5 bases). V was shortened by 1 base and J by 0 bases, with 5 bases between the two germline ends. The CDR3 totals 14 residues. From germline, CDR1 is SGHRS and CDR2 YFSETQ. The CDR3 DNA is TGCGCCAGCAGCTTGAGCGGCTCCTACAATGAGCAGTTCTTC. It yields the protein CASSLSGSYNEQFF.

The chain joins TRBV28 to TRBJ2-2, with 8 bases lining up with TRBD2. Trimming took 10 bases from V and 7 from J; bases not matched to a gene: 14. The CDR3 is 15 amino acids. CDR1 MDHEN and CDR2 SYDVKM come from the germline V gene. The CDR3 coding sequence is TGTGCCACCTTTCTTTCTGCAGCGGGAGTCGGGGAGCTGTTTTTT. Translated, it gives CATFLSAAGVGELFF.

Regarding this clone: The germline gene is not matched at one end of the junction; a read error may be the cause. The chain uses TRBV7-7 and TRBJ2-5, with TRBD2 matching over 13 bases. The CDR3 loop spans 17 amino acids. The germline CDR1 and CDR2 sequences are SSHAT and FNYEAQ (reference sequence). The CDR3 loop is CASRQLRLAGGKETQYF. The CDR3 DNA sequence: TGTGCTAGCAGACAATTACGACTAGCGGGGGGCAAAGAGACCCAGTACTTC.

This chain connects TRBV12-2 to TRBJ2-4; the table gives TRBD1 as D, unverified against the DNA. TRBV12-2 represents a pseudogene. The CDR3 spans 15 residues. CDR3 DNA: TGTGCAAGTCGGGACAGGAGACTAGCCAAAAACATTCAGTACTTC. This encodes CASRDRRLAKNIQYF.

The rearrangement links TRBV19 to TRBJ2-5; possible D gene TRBD1, 6 bases. The germline V and J ends were trimmed by 5 bases and 5 bases, with 12 bases remaining between them. Per germline, CDR1 LNHDA and CDR2 SQIVND (reference sequence). The CDR3 is 13 amino acids. The CDR3 loop reads CASSSDSKETQYF. The CDR3 region has the DNA TGTGCCAGTAGTTCGGACAGCAAGGAGACCCAGTACTTC.

DNA of the CDR3: TGTGCCAGTAGTAGACAGGCAGGGAACTATGGCTACACCTTC. This sequence encodes CASSRQAGNYGYTF. V gene TRBV19 combines with J gene TRBJ1-2, with a tentative D call TRBD1 (6 bases). Trimming removed 4 bases at V and 2 bases at J, with 11 bases between. CDR1 LNHDA and CDR2 SQIVND come from the germline V gene (reference sequence). The CDR3 runs 14 residues.

The V and J genes are TRBV5-4 and TRBJ2-3, with D maybe TRBD2 (6 bases). V was clipped by 3 bases and J by 6 bases, with 17 bases between them. This CDR3 is 15 amino acids long. Germline V lookup: CDR1 SGHNT, CDR2 YYREEE (reference sequence). The CDR3 is CASSSTSIYLDTQYF. The CDR3 coding sequence is TGTGCCAGCAGCTCGACTAGTATTTATCTGGATACGCAGTATTTT.

The V call is TRBV5-1, the J call TRBJ1-2, with 10 bases aligning to TRBD1. Germline lookup yields CDR1 SGHRS and CDR2 YFSETQ. This CDR3 is built from 17 residues. J gave up 1 base and V 4 bases, and 10 bases lay outside the gene matches. CDR3 sequence: CASSPTGQGRINYGYTF. In DNA form, the CDR3 reads TGCGCCAGCAGCCCGACGGGACAGGGGCGGATTAACTATGGCTACACCTTC.

The V and J genes are TRBV7-9 and TRBJ2-5; 8 bases fit TRBD2. V shed 1 base and J 2 bases; nucleotides not matched to a gene: 15. Germline lookup yields CDR1 SEHNR and CDR2 FQNEAQ (reference sequence). The CDR3 sequence is 19 residues long. The CDR3 reads CASSLVRSLSGTTQETQYF. The CDR3 DNA reads TGTGCCAGCAGCTTAGTTAGGTCCCTTAGCGGGACTACACAAGAGACCCAGTACTTC.

V is TRBV6-5 and J is TRBJ2-5; possible D gene TRBD2, 6 bases. The V and J ends lost 1 base and 4 bases respectively, with 7 bases between them. Germline CDR1 MNHEY, CDR2 SVGAGI. The CDR3 has 13 amino acids. This CDR3 is CASSYYGGETQYF. The CDR3 region has the DNA TGTGCCAGCAGTTACTACGGGGGAGAGACCCAGTACTTC.